This passage covers 12 T cell receptor beta chains from one sample sequenced in a study of T cell responses to AZD1222 COVID-19 vaccine. Only in-frame clones appear in the TCRdb table, and some are missing; sequencing was by immunoSEQ multiplex PCR. This table has 95,000 to 150,000 clones, 93% appearing once. The material sequenced was peripheral blood, taken 28 days after the second AZD1222 dose. The receptors come from an adult who received the AZD1222 COVID-19 vaccine.

This chain joins TRBV15 and TRBJ2-3; D may be TRBD2 (6 bases). This CDR3 contains 16 residues. V shed 0 bases and J shed 1 base, with 11 bases lying between them. In germline, CDR1 is LNHNV, CDR2 YYDKDF (reference sequence). CDR3 in amino acids: CATSRDHGGGTDTQYF. CDR3 in DNA: TGTGCCACCAGCAGAGATCATGGCGGGGGCACAGATACGCAGTATTTT. The full variable domain, rest sourced from reference TRBV15 and TRBJ2-3, is DAMVIQNPRYQVTQFGKPVTLSCSQTLNHNVMYWYQQKSSQAPKLLFHYYDKDFNNEADTPDNFQSRRPNTSFCFLDIRSPGLGDTAMYLCATSRDHGGGTDTQYFGPGTRLTVL.

The CDR3 loop is CASSPPLAGGLYNEQFF. In nucleotides, the CDR3 is TGTGCCAGCAGCCCACCACTAGCGGGAGGCCTCTACAATGAGCAGTTCTTC. This chain uses TRBV7-9 with TRBJ2-1; the match to TRBD2 covers 12 bases. Per the germline V gene, CDR1 is SEHNR and CDR2 is FQNEAQ (reference sequence). The junction had 8 bases not matched to a gene; V was cut back by 5 bases and J by 3 bases. The CDR3 has 17 residues.

This clone was seen just once. This chain uses TRBV2 with TRBJ2-3; TRBD2 might be the D (5 bases). V dropped 8 bases and J dropped 9 bases, with 15 bases sitting between them. The CDR3 loop spans 12 amino acids. Per germline, CDR1 SNHLY and CDR2 FYNNEI. CDR3 amino acids: CASGPGFGTQYF. The CDR3 coding sequence is TGTGCCAGCGGCCCGGGGTTTGGCACGCAGTATTTT. The full variable domain, rest sourced from reference TRBV2 and TRBJ2-3, is EPEVTQTPSHQVTQMGQEVILRCVPISNHLYFYWYRQILGQKVEFLVSFYNNEISEKSEIFDDQFSVERPDGSNFTLKIRSTKLEDSAMYFCASGPGFGTQYFGPGTRLTVL.

The gene calls are TRBV18 and TRBJ1-1, with D uncertain. Trimming cost V 1 base and J 1 base, with 16 bases left between them. The CDR3 sequence is 17 residues long. CDR1 and CDR2 from the germline V gene are KGHSH and LQKENI. The CDR3 here is CASSPLGGGRKNTEAFF. CDR3 bases: TGTGCCAGCTCACCACTAGGAGGAGGCCGGAAGAACACTGAAGCTTTCTTT.

This sequence joins TRBV5-8 and TRBJ1-4; D is perhaps TRBD1 (6 bases). The CDR3 length is 15 residues. Trimming took 4 bases from V and 8 from J, leaving 18 bases between them. CDR1 and CDR2 (germline): SGHTS, YDEGEE. CDR3 residues: CASSHRGRGEEKLFF. CDR3 in DNA: TGTGCCAGCAGCCACCGGGGCAGGGGCGAGGAAAAACTGTTTTTT.

The rearrangement links TRBV14 to TRBJ1-3; D ambiguous. The CDR3 has 15 amino acids. Trimming removed 4 bases from V and 0 bases from J, with 10 bases in between. Per germline, CDR1 SGHDN and CDR2 FVKESK. CDR3 sequence reads: CASSLLGLSGNTIYF. The CDR3 DNA is TGTGCCAGCAGCCTTCTTGGACTCTCTGGAAACACCATATATTTT.

The chain recombines TRBV27 with TRBJ2-1, with 9 bases aligning to TRBD2. The germline V gene has CDR1 MNHEY and CDR2 SMNVEV (reference sequence). This CDR3 is built from 15 residues. Losses at the gene ends were 6 bases for V and 2 bases for J; bases not matched to a gene: 5. CDR3 loop: CASSWSGGPYNEQFF. Written as DNA, the CDR3 is TGTGCCAGCAGCTGGAGCGGGGGGCCCTACAATGAGCAGTTCTTC.

The genes are TRBV28 and TRBJ2-7, with D unclear. The CDR3 has 11 amino acids. CDR1 is MDHEN and CDR2 is SYDVKM in the germline V gene. Trimming left V 8 bases short and J 3 bases short, with 8 bases between. As DNA, the CDR3 is TGTGCCAGCCAGAGCGTCTACGAGCAGTACTTC. Translation gives CASQSVYEQYF.

The chain combines TRBV5-4 with TRBJ2-7; D unclear. Trimming shortened V by 4 bases and J by 7 bases, and 9 bases separated the two germline ends. The germline CDR1 and CDR2 sequences are SGHNT and YYREEE (reference sequence). The CDR3 consists of 11 residues. The CDR3 DNA reads as TGTGCCAGCAGCCGTACGGGTGAGCAGTACTTC. Amino acid sequence: CASSRTGEQYF.

The chain has TRBV29-1 and TRBJ1-1; D gene unclear. The CDR3 loop spans 13 amino acids. Germline V gene data show CDR1 as SQVTM and CDR2 as ANQGSEA. Trimming left V 5 bases short and J 4 bases short, with 14 bases between. Here the CDR3 DNA reads TGCAGCGTTATAGTGGATTGGGGCACTGAAGCTTTCTTT. Its translation: CSVIVDWGTEAFF.

V usage is TRBV4-3 and J usage is TRBJ2-7; D is unresolved. The CDR3 loop spans 13 amino acids. Trimming stripped 3 bases from V and 6 bases from J, with 12 bases between. Germline assignment: CDR1 LGHNA and CDR2 YSLEER. The CDR3 nucleotides read TGCGCCAGCAGCCACACATTTGGGCTCGAGCAGTACTTC. Encoded protein: CASSHTFGLEQYF.

The chain carries TRBV4-1 and TRBJ2-2; D uncertain. Germline CDR1 and CDR2: MGHRA and YSYEKL. The CDR3 totals 15 residues. Trimming removed 2 bases from V and 0 bases from J, with 7 bases in between. The CDR3 spells CASSQLVSNTGELFF. The CDR3 DNA is TGCGCCAGCAGCCAACTGGTTTCGAACACCGGGGAGCTGTTTTTT.